Below are 6 T cell receptor beta chains sequenced from a single sample in a study of PD-L1 blockade in urothelial cancer. Profiling relied on immunoSEQ multiplex PCR, and the TCRdb table lists in-frame clones only, not all of them. This table holds 49,000 or so clones, 60% to 85% found once. Time point here: pretreatment peripheral blood. The source was PBMCs, collected around atezolizumab (anti-PD-L1) treatment. These receptors were obtained from a man between 65 and 85 years old with urothelial cancer.

The chain recombines TRBV6-5 with TRBJ2-1, with 7 bases fitting TRBD2. The germline V gene encodes CDR1 MNHEY and CDR2 SVGAGI. With 2 bases clipped from V and 5 bases from J, the junction kept 6 bases outside the gene matches. This CDR3 spans 15 amino acids. CDR3: CASSYVSSGNNEQFF. DNA of the CDR3: TGTGCCAGCAGTTACGTCTCTAGCGGAAACAATGAGCAGTTCTTC.

J is TRBJ1-5 and V is TRBV27; possibly TRBD1 for D (6 bases). This CDR3 is 15 amino acids long. Germline assignment: CDR1 MNHEY and CDR2 SMNVEV (reference sequence). V lost 1 base, J lost 4 bases, and 11 bases lay in between. This CDR3 reads CASSLYRDGNQPQHF. DNA for the CDR3: TGTGCCAGCAGTTTATACAGGGACGGGAATCAGCCCCAGCATTTT.

The chain joins TRBV30 to TRBJ1-2; TRBD1 is a possible D gene (6 bases). CDR1 and CDR2 from the germline V gene are GTSNPN and SVGIG (reference sequence). With 0 bases removed from V and 7 bases from J, the gap between germline ends came to 21 bases. The CDR3 has 16 amino acids. CDR3 nucleotide sequence: TGTGCCTGGAGTGTAAGAGGCCGCGGCCAGGGGTTTGGCTACACCTTC. It is translated as CAWSVRGRGQGFGYTF.

This chain uses TRBV11-2 with TRBJ1-2, with D hard to call. From germline, CDR1 is SGHAT and CDR2 FQNNGV. Trimming cost V 2 bases and J 12 bases, with 16 bases left between them. There are 13 residues in the CDR3. CDR3 coding DNA: TGTGCCAGCAGCTTAAATGGCGGCAATGGTCACACCTTC. This sequence encodes CASSLNGGNGHTF. Full variable domain (rest looked up from reference TRBV11-2 and TRBJ1-2): EAGVAQSPRYKIIEKRQSVAFWCNPISGHATLYWYQQILGQGPKLLIQFQNNGVVDDSQLPKDRFSAERLKGVDSTLKIQPAKLEDSAVYLCASSLNGGNGHTFGSGTRLTVV.

CDR3 loop: CASSLGQAGGGETQYF. The CDR3 DNA reads TGTGCCAGCAGCTTAGGGCAAGCGGGAGGGGGAGAGACCCAGTACTTC. This chain connects TRBV7-6 to TRBJ2-5; 10 bases are a match to TRBD2. After removal of 1 base from V and 4 bases from J, the junction contained 6 bases not matched to a gene. The CDR3 runs 16 residues. Germline V CDR1 and CDR2: SGHVS, FNYEAQ. The variable domain in full, completed from reference TRBV7-6 and TRBJ2-5, reads GAGVSQSPRYKVTKRGQDVALRCDPISGHVSLYWYRQALGQGPEFLTYFNYEAQQDKSGLPNDRFSAERPEGSISTLTIQRTEQRDSAMYRCASSLGQAGGGETQYFGPGTRLLVL.

The chain joins TRBV6-1 to TRBJ1-2, with 7 nucleotides matching TRBD1. Trimming took 3 bases from V and 7 from J; bases not matched to a gene: 8. CDR1 is MNHNS, CDR2 SASEGT, per germline. The CDR3 has 14 amino acids. The CDR3 region is CASSDSQGVGGYTF. The CDR3 DNA reads as TGTGCCAGCAGTGACAGTCAGGGGGTTGGTGGCTACACCTTC.